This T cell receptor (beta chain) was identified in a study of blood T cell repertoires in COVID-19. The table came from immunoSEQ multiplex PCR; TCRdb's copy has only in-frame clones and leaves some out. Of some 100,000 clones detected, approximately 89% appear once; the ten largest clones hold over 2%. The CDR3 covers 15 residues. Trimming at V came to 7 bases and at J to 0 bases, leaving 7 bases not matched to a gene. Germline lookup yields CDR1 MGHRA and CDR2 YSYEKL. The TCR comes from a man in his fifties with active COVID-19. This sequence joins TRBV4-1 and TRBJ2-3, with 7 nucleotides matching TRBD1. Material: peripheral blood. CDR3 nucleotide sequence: TGCGCCAGCAAAAGGGGGCTAACTAGCACAGATACGCAGTATTTT. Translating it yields CASKRGLTSTDTQYF.